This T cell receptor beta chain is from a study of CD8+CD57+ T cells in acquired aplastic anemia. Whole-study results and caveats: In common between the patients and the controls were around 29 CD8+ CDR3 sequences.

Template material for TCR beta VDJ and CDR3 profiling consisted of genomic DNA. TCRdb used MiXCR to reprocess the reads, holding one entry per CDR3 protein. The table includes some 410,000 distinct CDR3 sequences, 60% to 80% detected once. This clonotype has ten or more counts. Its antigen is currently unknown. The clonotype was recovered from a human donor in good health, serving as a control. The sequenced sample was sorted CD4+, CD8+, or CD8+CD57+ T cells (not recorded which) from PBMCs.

The CDR3 spells CASSVGASGGVETQYF. The CDR3 DNA reads as TGTGCCAGCAGCGTAGGAGCTAGCGGGGGGGTTGAGACCCAGTACTTC. The genes are TRBV9 and TRBJ2-5; the match to TRBD2 covers 12 bases. V shed 0 bases and J 5 bases; nucleotides not matched to a gene: 5. This CDR3 has 16 residues. Germline CDR1 reads SGDLS; CDR2 reads YYNGEE.